Below, 5 T cell receptor beta chains from the same sample are listed, as sequenced in a study of shared clonotypes between healthy human individuals. The table came from immunoSEQ multiplex PCR; TCRdb's copy has only in-frame clones and leaves some out. The sample carries some 2,100,000 clones, approximately 94% recorded once. Cells designated naive CD8 were CD45RO-negative and were positively selected for CCR7, with terminally differentiated effector memory CD45RA+ cells excluded. Sequenced: naive CD8+ T cells from PBMCs. These receptors were taken from a man aged 18 to 29 in good health. Some clones in this sample may be carry-over from other donors' samples.

V usage is TRBV28 and J usage is TRBJ1-1; D not certain. The germline V and J ends were trimmed by 6 bases and 4 bases, with 24 bases remaining between them. This CDR3 has 17 amino acids. The germline CDR1 and CDR2 sequences are MDHEN and SYDVKM. The CDR3 loop reads CASSHHPGKVGSTEAFF. CDR3 DNA: TGTGCCAGCAGCCACCACCCCGGGAAGGTCGGGTCCACTGAAGCTTTCTTT.

In DNA, the CDR3 is TGCGCCAGCAGCTGGACGGGTCAGAATGAGCAGTTCTTC. Translating gives CASSWTGQNEQFF. The rearrangement joins TRBV5-1 to TRBJ2-1; D is unresolved. The CDR3 has 13 amino acids. Trimming cost V 3 bases and J 7 bases, with 11 bases left between them. CDR1 SGHRS and CDR2 YFSETQ come from the germline V gene.

The J gene is TRBJ1-5, the V gene TRBV19; TRBD1 matches at 7 bases. Looked up from germline, CDR1 is LNHDA and CDR2 is SQIVND (reference sequence). The trim removed 2 bases at V and 4 bases at J, leaving 8 bases unmatched. This CDR3 has 16 amino acids. This CDR3 is CASSIRDSQPNQPQHF. For the CDR3, the DNA is TGTGCCAGTAGTATAAGGGACAGCCAGCCTAATCAGCCCCAGCATTTT.

The V call is TRBV6-6, the J call TRBJ1-5; D not certain. V shed 5 bases and J shed 6 bases, with 11 bases lying between them. Germline CDR1 reads MNHNY; CDR2 reads SVGAGI (reference sequence). CDR3 size: 13 residues. The CDR3 nucleotides are TGTGCCAGCAGTACCCCGAAGGGTCAGCCCCAGCATTTT. It is translated as CASSTPKGQPQHF.

The rearrangement uses TRBV2 and TRBJ2-7, with 8 bases lining up with TRBD1. V trimming: 6 bases; J trimming: 2 bases; junction bases outside the gene matches: 6. CDR3 length: 14 residues. Germline CDR1 reads SNHLY; CDR2 reads FYNNEI. The CDR3 DNA follows: TGTGCCAGCAGCGCGACAGGGGCCCCCTACGAGCAGTACTTC. Translated: CASSATGAPYEQYF. Drawing the rest from reference TRBV2 and TRBJ2-7, the complete variable domain is EPEVTQTPSHQVTQMGQEVILRCVPISNHLYFYWYRQILGQKVEFLVSFYNNEISEKSEIFDDQFSVERPDGSNFTLKIRSTKLEDSAMYFCASSATGAPYEQYFGPGTRLTVT.